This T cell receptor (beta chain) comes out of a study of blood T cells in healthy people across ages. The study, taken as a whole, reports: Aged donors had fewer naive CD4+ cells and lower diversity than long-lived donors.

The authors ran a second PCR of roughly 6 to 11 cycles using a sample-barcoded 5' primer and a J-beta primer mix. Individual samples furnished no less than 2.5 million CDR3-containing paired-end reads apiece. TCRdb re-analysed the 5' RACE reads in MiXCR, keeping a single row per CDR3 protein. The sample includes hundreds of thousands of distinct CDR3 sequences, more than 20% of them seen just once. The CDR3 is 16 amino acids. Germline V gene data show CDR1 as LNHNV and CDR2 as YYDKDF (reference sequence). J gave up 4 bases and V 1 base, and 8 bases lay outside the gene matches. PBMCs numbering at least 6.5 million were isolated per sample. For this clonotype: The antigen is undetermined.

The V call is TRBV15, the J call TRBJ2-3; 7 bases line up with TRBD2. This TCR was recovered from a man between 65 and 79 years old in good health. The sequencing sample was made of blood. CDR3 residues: CATSRGKRGGADTQYF. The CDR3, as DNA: TGTGCCACCAGCAGAGGGAAGCGGGGTGGGGCAGATACGCAGTATTTT.